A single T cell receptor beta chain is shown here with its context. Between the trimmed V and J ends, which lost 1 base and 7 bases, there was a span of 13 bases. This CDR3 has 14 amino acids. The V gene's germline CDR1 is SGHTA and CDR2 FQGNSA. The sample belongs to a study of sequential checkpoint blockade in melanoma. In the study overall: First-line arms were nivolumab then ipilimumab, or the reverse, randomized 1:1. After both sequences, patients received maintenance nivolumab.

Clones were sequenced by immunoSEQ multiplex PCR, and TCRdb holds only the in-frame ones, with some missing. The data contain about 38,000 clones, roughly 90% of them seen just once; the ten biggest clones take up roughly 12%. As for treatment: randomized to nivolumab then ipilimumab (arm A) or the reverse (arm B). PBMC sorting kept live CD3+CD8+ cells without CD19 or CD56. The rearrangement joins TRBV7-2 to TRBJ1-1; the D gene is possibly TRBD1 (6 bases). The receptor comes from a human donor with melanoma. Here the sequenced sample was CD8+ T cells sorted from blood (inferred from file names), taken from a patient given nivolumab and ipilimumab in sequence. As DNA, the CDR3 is TGTGCCAGCAGCTTAGGGGCAGGGGCTATTGAAGCTTTCTTT. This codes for CASSLGAGAIEAFF.